This entry features one TCR beta chain sequence. Its target is unknown. Relative to the germline gene, one junction end is altered; a read error may explain this. The authors built TCR beta libraries using iRepertoire HTBI primers and Arm-PCR of CDR3 regions. TCRdb passed the multiplex PCR reads through MiXCR, listing each CDR3 protein once. This sample carries around 430,000 distinct CDR3 sequences, less than 25% of them seen once, and the ten largest clones take 13%. The entry originates in a study of regulatory T cells in long-lasting Graves disease. Findings of the study overall: Analysis covered peripheral blood alone, not thyroid tissue.

The time point denotes: persistent/refractory GD, antithyroid drugs over 5 years with positive TRAb. Making the TCR library involved RNA that had been extracted from PBMCs. The germline V gene has CDR1 MRHNA and CDR2 SNTAGT. This CDR3 is built from 14 residues. The sequence was obtained from a female donor with Graves disease. The rearrangement uses TRBV6-4 and TRBJ2-5, with D tentatively TRBD1 or TRBD2 (5 bases each). The sample consisted of peripheral blood mononuclear cells (PBMCs), taken when the disease was refractory, from a patient treated with antithyroid drugs. DNA of the CDR3: TGTGCCGGCAGTTACCCGGGACGCGAAGAGACCCAGTACTTC. Its translation: CAGSYPGREETQYF.